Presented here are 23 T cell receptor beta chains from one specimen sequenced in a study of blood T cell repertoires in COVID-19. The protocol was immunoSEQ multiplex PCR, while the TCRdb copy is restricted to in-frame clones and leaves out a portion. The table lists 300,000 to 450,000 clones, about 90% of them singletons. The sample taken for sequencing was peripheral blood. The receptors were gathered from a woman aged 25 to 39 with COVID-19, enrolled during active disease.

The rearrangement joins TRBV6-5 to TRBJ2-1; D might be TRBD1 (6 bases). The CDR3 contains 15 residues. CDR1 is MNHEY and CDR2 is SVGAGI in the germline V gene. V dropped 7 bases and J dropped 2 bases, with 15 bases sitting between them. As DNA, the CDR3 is TGTGCCAGCAATCGGTGGCAGGGGCCCTACAATGAGCAGTTCTTC. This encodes CASNRWQGPYNEQFF.

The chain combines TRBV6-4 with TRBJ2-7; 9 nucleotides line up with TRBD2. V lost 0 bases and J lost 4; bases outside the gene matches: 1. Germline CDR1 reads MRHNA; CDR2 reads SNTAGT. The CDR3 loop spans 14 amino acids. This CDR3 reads CASSDSSGGYEQYV. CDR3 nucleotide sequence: TGTGCCAGCAGTGACTCCAGCGGGGGGTACGAGCAGTACGTC.

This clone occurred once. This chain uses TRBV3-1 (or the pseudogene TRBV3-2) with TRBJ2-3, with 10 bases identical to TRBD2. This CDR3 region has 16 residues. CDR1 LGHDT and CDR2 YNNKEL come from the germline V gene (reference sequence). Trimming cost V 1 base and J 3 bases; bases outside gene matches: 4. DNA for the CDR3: TGTGCCAGCAGCCAAGGTCCTAGCGGGGGTACAGATACGCAGTATTTT. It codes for CASSQGPSGGTDTQYF.

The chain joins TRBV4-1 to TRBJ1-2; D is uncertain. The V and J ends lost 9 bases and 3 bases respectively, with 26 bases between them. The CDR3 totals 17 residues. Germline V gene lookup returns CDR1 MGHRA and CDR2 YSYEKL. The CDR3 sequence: CARLYSRAQKLHYGYTF. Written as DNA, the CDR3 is TGCGCCAGATTATACTCGAGGGCGCAAAAACTTCACTATGGCTACACCTTC.

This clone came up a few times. The chain's CDR3 is CSVARTTGNTIYF. The CDR3 DNA reads as TGCAGCGTAGCGCGGACAACCGGAAACACCATATATTTT. This chain links TRBV29-1 with TRBJ1-3; possibly TRBD1 for D (5 bases). V lost 6 bases to trimming and J lost 4 bases, with 13 bases between them. This CDR3 comprises 13 residues. Germline values: CDR1 SQVTM, CDR2 ANQGSEA.

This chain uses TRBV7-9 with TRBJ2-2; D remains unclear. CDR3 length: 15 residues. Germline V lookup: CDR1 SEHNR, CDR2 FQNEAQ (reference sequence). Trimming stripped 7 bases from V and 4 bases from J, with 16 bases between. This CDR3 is CASTRVDRGTGELFF. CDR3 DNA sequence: TGTGCCAGCACCCGCGTAGATCGAGGCACCGGGGAGCTGTTTTTT.

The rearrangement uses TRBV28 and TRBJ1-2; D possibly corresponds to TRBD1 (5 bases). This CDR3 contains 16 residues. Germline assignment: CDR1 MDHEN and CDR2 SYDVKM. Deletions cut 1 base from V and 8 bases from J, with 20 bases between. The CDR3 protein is CASSLLGQGIYHGYTF. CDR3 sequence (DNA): TGTGCCAGCAGTTTATTAGGGCAGGGCATTTACCACGGCTACACCTTC.

CDR3 bases: TGTGCCAGCAGCTTGGTCCGGGACAGCTACAATGAGCAGTTCTTC. Translating gives CASSLVRDSYNEQFF. The V and J genes are TRBV13 and TRBJ2-1; 7 bases align to TRBD1. The V and J ends lost 3 bases and 3 bases, in that order; junction bases with no gene match: 5. The CDR3 sequence is 15 residues long. Germline-derived CDR1 and CDR2 are PRHDT and FYEKMQ (reference sequence).

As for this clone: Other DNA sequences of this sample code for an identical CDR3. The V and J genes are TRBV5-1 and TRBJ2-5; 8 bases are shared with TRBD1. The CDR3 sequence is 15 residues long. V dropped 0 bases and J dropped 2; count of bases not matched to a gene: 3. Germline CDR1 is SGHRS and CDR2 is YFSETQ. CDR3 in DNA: TGCGCCAGCAGCTTGGGCGACAGGGGACAAGAGACCCAGTACTTC. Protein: CASSLGDRGQETQYF.

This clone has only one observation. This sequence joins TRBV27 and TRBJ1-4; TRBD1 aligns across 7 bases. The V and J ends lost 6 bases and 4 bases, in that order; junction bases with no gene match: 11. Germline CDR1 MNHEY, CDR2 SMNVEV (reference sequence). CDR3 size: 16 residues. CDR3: CASSRIPQGINEKLFF. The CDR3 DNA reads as TGTGCCAGCAGCCGAATTCCACAGGGGATTAATGAAAAACTGTTTTTT.

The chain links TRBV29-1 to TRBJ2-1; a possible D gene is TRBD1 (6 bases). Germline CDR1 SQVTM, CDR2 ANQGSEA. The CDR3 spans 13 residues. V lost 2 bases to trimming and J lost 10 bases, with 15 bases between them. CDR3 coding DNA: TGCAGCGTTGAAACAGGGCGTGAGTGGGAGCAGTTCTTC. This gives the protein CSVETGREWEQFF.

This chain's CDR3 is CASSRTSGGETQYF. CDR3 nucleotide sequence: TGTGCCAGCAGTCGGACTAGCGGGGGGGAGACCCAGTACTTC. V usage is TRBV6-5 and J usage is TRBJ2-5; 14 positions match TRBD2. The CDR3 extends over 14 amino acids. Germline CDR1 is MNHEY and CDR2 is SVGAGI. The J segment lost 5 bases and the V segment lost 5 bases, leaving 1 base of the junction unmatched.

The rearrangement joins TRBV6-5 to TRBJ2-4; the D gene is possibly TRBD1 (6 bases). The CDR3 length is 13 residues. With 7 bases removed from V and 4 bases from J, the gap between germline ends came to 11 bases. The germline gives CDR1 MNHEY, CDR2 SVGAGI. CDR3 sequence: CASKPDRKNIQYF. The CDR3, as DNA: TGTGCCAGCAAACCCGACAGGAAAAACATTCAGTACTTC.

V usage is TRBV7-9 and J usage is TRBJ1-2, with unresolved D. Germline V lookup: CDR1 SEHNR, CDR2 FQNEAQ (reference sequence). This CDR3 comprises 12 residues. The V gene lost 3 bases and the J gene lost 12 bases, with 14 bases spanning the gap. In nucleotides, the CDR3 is TGTGCCAGCAGCTTTGGCACATCTTCCCACACCTTC. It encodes CASSFGTSSHTF.

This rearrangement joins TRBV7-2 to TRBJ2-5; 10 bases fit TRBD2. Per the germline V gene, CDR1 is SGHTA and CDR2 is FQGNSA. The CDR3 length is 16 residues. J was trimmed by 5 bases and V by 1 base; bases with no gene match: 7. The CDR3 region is CASSLEMASGSETQYF. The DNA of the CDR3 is TGTGCCAGCAGCTTAGAAATGGCTAGCGGGAGTGAGACCCAGTACTTC. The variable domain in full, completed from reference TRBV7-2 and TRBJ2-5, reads GAGVSQSPSNKVTEKGKDVELRCDPISGHTALYWYRQSLGQGLEFLIYFQGNSAPDKSGLPSDRFSAERTGGSVSTLTIQRTQQEDSAVYLCASSLEMASGSETQYFGPGTRLLVL.

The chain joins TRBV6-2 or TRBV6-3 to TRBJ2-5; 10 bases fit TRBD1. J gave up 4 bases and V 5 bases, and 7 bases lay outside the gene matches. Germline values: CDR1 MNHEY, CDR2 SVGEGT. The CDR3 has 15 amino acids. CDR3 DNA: TGTGCCAGCAGTGATCGACAGGGGGCAGGAGAGACCCAGTACTTC. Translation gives CASSDRQGAGETQYF.

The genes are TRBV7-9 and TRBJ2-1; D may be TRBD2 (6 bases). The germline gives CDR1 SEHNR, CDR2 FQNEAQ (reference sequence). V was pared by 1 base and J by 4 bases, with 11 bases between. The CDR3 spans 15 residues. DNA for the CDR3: TGTGCCAGCAGCTTAGATGGTGGGACTTACAATGAGCAGTTCTTC. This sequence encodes CASSLDGGTYNEQFF.

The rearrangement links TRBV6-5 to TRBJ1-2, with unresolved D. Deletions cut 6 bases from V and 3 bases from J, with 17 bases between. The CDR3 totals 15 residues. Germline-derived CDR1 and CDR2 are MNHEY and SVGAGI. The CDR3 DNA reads TGTGCCAGCAGATATGGGCCGGCGGAGGACTATGGCTACACCTTC. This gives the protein CASRYGPAEDYGYTF.

Here the CDR3 reads CASSQETGYQETQYF. In DNA, the CDR3 is TGCGCCAGCAGCCAAGAAACAGGGTACCAAGAGACCCAGTACTTC. The genes are TRBV4-3 and TRBJ2-5; possibly TRBD1 for D (6 bases). Trimming pared 0 bases from V and 0 bases from J, leaving 8 bases between. The CDR3 is made up of 15 amino acids. Germline CDR1 LGHNA, CDR2 YSLEER.

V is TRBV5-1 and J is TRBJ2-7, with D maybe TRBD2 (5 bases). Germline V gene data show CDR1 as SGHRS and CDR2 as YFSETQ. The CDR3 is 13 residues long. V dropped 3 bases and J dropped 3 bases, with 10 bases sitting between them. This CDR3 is CASSSAGGYEQYF. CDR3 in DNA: TGCGCCAGCAGCTCTGCGGGCGGCTACGAGCAGTACTTC.

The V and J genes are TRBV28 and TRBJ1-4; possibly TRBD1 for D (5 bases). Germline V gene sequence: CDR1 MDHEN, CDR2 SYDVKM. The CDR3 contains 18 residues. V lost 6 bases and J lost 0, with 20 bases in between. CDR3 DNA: TGTGCCAGCAGCCTATCACCAGGGAGGGGAGCAACTAATGAAAAACTGTTTTTT. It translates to CASSLSPGRGATNEKLFF.

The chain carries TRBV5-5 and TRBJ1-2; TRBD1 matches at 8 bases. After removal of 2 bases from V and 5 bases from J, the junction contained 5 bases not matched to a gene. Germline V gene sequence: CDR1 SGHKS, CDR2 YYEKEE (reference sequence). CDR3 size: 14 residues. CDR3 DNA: TGTGCCAGCAGCTTAACGAGGACAGGGTATGGCTACACCTTC. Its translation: CASSLTRTGYGYTF.

CDR3 in DNA: TGTGCCACCAGTGATTCGGCCAGGGACTCGGGTGGCTACACCTTC. Residues: CATSDSARDSGGYTF. The chain is built from TRBV24-1 and TRBJ1-2; TRBD1 might be the D (5 bases). V lost 2 bases to trimming and J lost 7 bases, with 16 bases between them. The germline V gene has CDR1 KGHDR and CDR2 SFDVKD. This CDR3 contains 15 residues.